This T cell receptor beta chain stems from a study of blood T cells in healthy people across ages. Next came a second PCR, run for about 6 to 11 cycles, which used a sample-barcoded 5' primer along with a J-beta primer mix. TCRdb analysed the 5' RACE reads with MiXCR anew, one entry per CDR3 protein. The sample yields 500,000 to 550,000 distinct CDR3 sequences, about 24% seen once. Trimming took 5 bases from V and 2 from J; bases not matched to a gene: 11. CDR1 and CDR2 (germline): MNHNS, SASEGT. CDR3 length equals 16 residues. The data were also submitted as part of a second study, on T cells of mothers and their children.

The rearrangement uses TRBV6-1 and TRBJ2-5, with TRBD2 matching over 7 bases. The material sequenced was blood. This receptor was obtained from a boy between 10 and 17 years old in good health. CDR3 region: CASSLFGTSDQETQYF. The CDR3 DNA sequence: TGTGCCAGCAGTCTCTTCGGAACTAGCGATCAAGAGACCCAGTACTTC.